This T cell receptor beta chain is from a study of shared clonotypes between healthy human individuals. CDR3 length equals 14 residues. V dropped 3 bases and J dropped 2 bases, with 14 bases sitting between them. Germline CDR1 and CDR2: GTSNPN and SVGIG (reference sequence). CD45RO negativity and positive selection for CCR7 defined naive CD8 cells, a population that excluded terminally differentiated effector memory CD45RA+ cells. Study-wide points: Richness estimates generally favored naive over memory subsets. Clonotype sharing across a few donors was observed for around 5% of naive CD4 clonotypes.

Assay used: immunoSEQ multiplex PCR; TCRdb lists only in-frame clones, some missing. Of more than 2 million clones in the sample, just over 90% were seen once. About this clone itself: No antigen is known for it.

The source material was naive CD8+ T cells from PBMCs. This rearrangement joins TRBV30 to TRBJ2-7; D is tentatively TRBD1 or TRBD2 (5 bases each). The clonotype originates from a man between 18 and 29 years old in good health. Some clones in this sample may be carry-over from other donors' samples. For the CDR3, the DNA is TGTGCCTGGAGGGGGTTGGGACGGACCTACGAGCAGTACTTC. It codes for CAWRGLGRTYEQYF.